Below, 17 T cell receptor beta chains from the same sample are listed, as sequenced in a study of brain metastases from non-small cell lung cancer. Libraries were prepared by immunoSEQ multiplex PCR; TCRdb keeps only in-frame clonotypes and omits some of them. Seen here are 2,800 or so clones, about four fifths observed once, and the top ten hold around 17%. The specimen was primary lung tumor tissue. The receptors were gathered from a donor at least 40 years old with non-small cell lung cancer.

The chain employs TRBV19 and TRBJ2-1; the D gene is possibly TRBD2 (6 bases). Trimming stripped 2 bases from V and 8 bases from J, with 10 bases between. Germline V CDR1 and CDR2: LNHDA, SQIVND (reference sequence). This CDR3 region has 13 residues. The CDR3 DNA follows: TGTGCCAGTAGTATACAACTAGCTGATGAGCAGTTCTTC. Residues: CASSIQLADEQFF.

The CDR3 loop reads CATKGLAGETQYF. For the CDR3, the DNA is TGTGCCACTAAAGGACTAGCTGGGGAGACCCAGTACTTC. This chain joins TRBV24-1 and TRBJ2-5; 8 bases are shared with TRBD2. CDR1 KGHDR and CDR2 SFDVKD come from the germline V gene. Unmatched junction bases numbered 8, after V lost 10 bases and J lost 5 bases. The CDR3 is 13 residues long.

This clone came up once. The chain uses TRBV4-3 and TRBJ2-3, with 8 bases fitting TRBD2. The V gene's germline CDR1 is LGHNA and CDR2 YSLEER. J gave up 1 base and V 1 base, and 16 bases lay outside the gene matches. CDR3 length: 20 amino acids. DNA of the CDR3: TGCGCCAGCAGCCAAGGGGGTGGAAGAGCGGGAGTTATTGGCACAGATACGCAGTATTTT. Its protein product is CASSQGGGRAGVIGTDTQYF.

The V gene is TRBV11-3, the J gene TRBJ2-7, with D tentatively TRBD1 (5 bases). CDR3 length: 12 amino acids. CDR1 SGHNT and CDR2 YENEEA come from the germline V gene. V was shortened by 0 bases and J by 7 bases, with 7 bases between the two germline ends. The CDR3 loop reads CASSLEGREQYF. The CDR3 DNA sequence: TGTGCCAGCAGCTTAGAGGGGCGGGAGCAGTACTTC.

The chain joins TRBV24-1 to TRBJ2-2; 7 bases align to TRBD1. CDR3 length equals 15 residues. The germline CDR1 and CDR2 sequences are KGHDR and SFDVKD. The J segment lost 3 bases and the V segment lost 8 bases, leaving 8 bases of the junction unmatched. The CDR3 loop is CATKTGRKDTGELFF. Written as DNA, the CDR3 is TGTGCCACCAAGACAGGGCGAAAGGACACCGGGGAGCTGTTTTTT.

The rearrangement uses TRBV2 and TRBJ2-5, with TRBD1 matching 8 bases. The DNA end is a closer match to TRBJ2-7, so the J assignment may be wrong. The CDR3 runs to 11 residues. CDR1 is SNHLY and CDR2 is FYNNEI in the germline V gene. Here the CDR3 reads CARDRGYEQYF. CDR3 DNA sequence: TGTGCCAGAGACAGGGGCTACGAGCAGTACTTC.

The rearrangement joins TRBV9 to TRBJ2-7, with 7 bases lining up with TRBD2. The junction had 6 bases not matched to a gene; V was cut back by 4 bases and J by 2 bases. CDR3 length equals 14 residues. CDR1 and CDR2 from the germline V gene are SGDLS and YYNGEE. CDR3 nucleotides: TGTGCCAGCAGCTGGGCTAGCGGACCCTACGAGCAGTACTTC. This translates into CASSWASGPYEQYF.

The chain is built from TRBV10-3 and TRBJ1-1, with D hard to call. The CDR3 is 13 residues long. V was cut by 6 bases and J by 1 base, with 9 bases left in between. Germline assignment: CDR1 ENHRY and CDR2 SYGVKD. This CDR3 reads CAIRVEANTEAFF. The CDR3 nucleotides read TGTGCCATCAGGGTGGAGGCGAACACTGAAGCTTTCTTT.

This sequence joins TRBV2 and TRBJ1-1; 8 bases line up with TRBD1. The CDR3 has 16 residues. Germline V lookup: CDR1 SNHLY, CDR2 FYNNEI. V shed 2 bases and J 6 bases; nucleotides not matched to a gene: 11. CDR3 residues: CASSESGNRGSSEAFF. The CDR3 DNA follows: TGTGCCAGCAGTGAAAGTGGAAACAGGGGGTCTTCTGAAGCTTTCTTT.

This clone was observed a few times. This chain uses TRBV9 with TRBJ2-7, with 8 bases identical to TRBD1. Trimming at V came to 3 bases and at J to 1 base, leaving 6 bases not matched to a gene. Germline V gives CDR1 SGDLS, CDR2 YYNGEE. The CDR3 extends over 15 amino acids. The chain's CDR3 is CASSAIRDRSYEQYF. CDR3 coding DNA: TGTGCCAGCAGCGCGATCCGGGACAGGTCCTACGAGCAGTACTTC.

The chain has TRBV18 and TRBJ2-5, with TRBD2 matching 7 bases. The germline gives CDR1 KGHSH, CDR2 LQKENI. CDR3 size: 15 residues. J was trimmed by 2 bases and V by 3 bases; bases with no gene match: 6. The CDR3 DNA reads as TGTGCCAGCTCACCGGCTAGCGGCACTCAAGAGACCCAGTACTTC. It encodes CASSPASGTQETQYF.

This chain joins TRBV7-3 and TRBJ2-3, with D maybe TRBD2 (6 bases). The V end was cut by 3 bases, the J end by 5 bases, with 12 bases between. This CDR3 is 14 amino acids long. Germline loops: CDR1 SGHTA, CDR2 FQGTGA. The CDR3 here is CASSFREVRDTQYF. CDR3 nucleotides: TGTGCCAGCAGCTTTAGGGAGGTTCGAGATACGCAGTATTTT.

This CDR3 is CASSLRSETQYF. Written as DNA, the CDR3 is TGTGCCAGCAGCTTGAGGTCGGAGACCCAGTACTTC. The genes are TRBV5-6 and TRBJ2-5; D is unresolved. Trimming took 1 base from V and 5 from J, leaving 6 bases between them. Germline assignment: CDR1 SGHDT and CDR2 YYEEEE. This CDR3 comprises 12 residues.

V gene TRBV19 combines with J gene TRBJ2-3; D may be TRBD1 or TRBD2 (5 bases each). V was shortened by 0 bases and J by 2 bases, with 9 bases between the two germline ends. The CDR3 covers 15 residues. The germline V gene has CDR1 LNHDA and CDR2 SQIVND (reference sequence). The CDR3 protein is CASSIEGRLTDTQYF. The CDR3 nucleotides read TGTGCCAGTAGTATAGAGGGACGACTCACAGATACGCAGTATTTT.

V gene TRBV5-4 combines with J gene TRBJ2-1, with 9 bases identical to TRBD2. Germline V gene data show CDR1 as SGHNT and CDR2 as YYREEE (reference sequence). The V and J ends lost 4 bases and 0 bases, in that order; junction bases with no gene match: 5. The CDR3 covers 16 residues. The CDR3 protein is CASSQETSGSYNEQFF. The CDR3 DNA reads as TGTGCCAGCAGCCAGGAGACTAGCGGCTCCTACAATGAGCAGTTCTTC.

The chain recombines TRBV5-1 with TRBJ2-1, with 10 bases lining up with TRBD2. The CDR3 runs to 14 residues. Germline V gene data show CDR1 as SGHRS and CDR2 as YFSETQ. V gave up 4 bases and J gave up 10 bases; unmatched junction bases: 8. DNA of the CDR3: TGCGCCAGCAGCGTAGTAGCGGGAGGCGGCGAGCAGTTCTTC. Residues: CASSVVAGGGEQFF.

This clone came up once. CDR3 sequence (DNA): TGTGCCAGCAGTGAGCGGATCACAGATACGCAGTATTTT. Translated: CASSERITDTQYF. The chain couples TRBV12-3 or TRBV12-4 to TRBJ2-3; tentatively, D is TRBD2 (5 bases). This CDR3 has 13 amino acids. V was trimmed by 5 bases and J by 2 bases, leaving 8 bases between them.